This entry describes one TCR beta chain. These data originate in a study of PD-1 blockade in classical Hodgkin lymphoma. Relapse after autologous stem cell transplantation occurred in every patient, and brentuximab vedotin exposure varied. The CDR3 covers 15 residues. V lost 6 bases and J lost 1, with 13 bases in between. CDR1 is MNHNS and CDR2 is SASEGT in the germline V gene. TCRdb's copy holds only in-frame clones and misses some; the assay was immunoSEQ multiplex PCR. There are some 150,000 clones in the sample; approximately 72% occur only once, and 7.5% to 10% lies in the top ten. This receptor was taken from a human donor with classical Hodgkin lymphoma. The sequences come from peripheral blood mononuclear cells (PBMCs), collected before the second cycle of nivolumab. This chain connects TRBV6-1 to TRBJ1-5; D is perhaps TRBD1 (6 bases). The CDR3 region is CASRKGGLSNQPQHF. The DNA for the CDR3 is TGTGCCAGCAGGAAGGGGGGGTTAAGCAATCAGCCCCAGCATTTT.